The 22 T cell receptor beta chains below all came from one sample that was sequenced in a study of blood T cell repertoires in COVID-19. Generated by immunoSEQ multiplex PCR, the TCRdb table keeps only in-frame clones and is missing some. The sample consists of roughly 330,000 clones, approximately 88% of them appearing once. Sequencing was done on a sample of peripheral blood. The source is a young man with COVID-19, enrolled during active disease.

V and J are TRBV19 and TRBJ2-7, with 9 bases identical to TRBD1. Germline V lookup: CDR1 LNHDA, CDR2 SQIVND (reference sequence). This CDR3 spans 17 amino acids. V shed 3 bases and J 1 base; nucleotides not matched to a gene: 10. CDR3: CASSIGDRGFPSYEQYF. The CDR3 DNA is TGTGCCAGTAGTATCGGAGACAGGGGGTTTCCGTCCTACGAGCAGTACTTC.

This chain uses TRBV6-5 with TRBJ1-2; TRBD1 agrees at 10 bases. Germline loops: CDR1 MNHEY, CDR2 SVGAGI. CDR3 length: 13 residues. The V gene end was trimmed by 4 bases and the J gene end by 6 bases; junction bases not matched to a gene: 2. CDR3 protein: CASSWTGGDGYTF. The CDR3 DNA reads as TGTGCCAGCAGTTGGACAGGGGGTGATGGCTACACCTTC.

The chain employs TRBV16 and TRBJ1-1; D is uncertain. V dropped 1 base and J dropped 0 bases, with 18 bases sitting between them. This CDR3 has 18 amino acids. Germline lookup yields CDR1 KGHSY and CDR2 FQNENV. The CDR3 DNA is TGTGCCAGCAGCCAATTTGCCTTGATGAAAGCCATGAACACTGAAGCTTTCTTT. It is translated as CASSQFALMKAMNTEAFF.

The chain uses TRBV4-1 and TRBJ2-7; D perhaps matches TRBD1 (6 bases). The CDR3 spans 16 residues. Germline V CDR1 and CDR2: MGHRA, YSYEKL. The V and J ends lost 1 base and 2 bases respectively, with 15 bases between them. This CDR3 is CASSQVPQGRTYEQYF. CDR3 DNA sequence: TGCGCCAGCAGCCAAGTACCCCAGGGGCGCACCTACGAGCAGTACTTC.

This rearrangement joins TRBV7-9 to TRBJ2-3; 11 bases are shared with TRBD2. J was trimmed by 3 bases and V by 2 bases; bases with no gene match: 4. This CDR3 has 16 residues. From germline, CDR1 is SEHNR and CDR2 FQNEAQ (reference sequence). CDR3 loop: CASSLHRLAGTDTQYF. The CDR3 DNA follows: TGTGCCAGCAGCTTACACAGACTAGCGGGGACAGATACGCAGTATTTT.

There are a few counts of this clone. V is TRBV18 and J is TRBJ2-7; D unresolved. This CDR3 contains 15 residues. CDR1 and CDR2 from the germline V gene are KGHSH and LQKENI. V lost 0 bases, J lost 0 bases, and 9 bases lay in between. The CDR3 protein is CASSPPVSSSYEQYF. The CDR3 bases are TGTGCCAGCTCACCACCTGTGAGTAGCTCCTACGAGCAGTACTTC.

The chain carries TRBV11-2 and TRBJ2-7; D perhaps matches TRBD2 (5 bases). Germline V CDR1 and CDR2: SGHAT, FQNNGV. This CDR3 has 14 amino acids. Trimming removed 5 bases at V and 7 bases at J, with 18 bases between. CDR3 protein: CASSPPAGPREQYF. The CDR3 DNA follows: TGTGCCAGCAGCCCCCCTGCGGGTCCCCGGGAGCAGTACTTC.

The rearrangement joins TRBV18 to TRBJ1-1, with 10 nucleotides matching TRBD1. Trimming at V came to 2 bases and at J to 1 base, leaving 7 bases not matched to a gene. Germline lookup yields CDR1 KGHSH and CDR2 LQKENI. This CDR3 is built from 17 residues. CDR3 nucleotides: TGTGCCAGCTCACCAGTAGTAGGGACAGGGGAGAACACTGAAGCTTTCTTT. Its protein is CASSPVVGTGENTEAFF.

The CDR3 DNA reads TGTGCCAGCAGTTTAGTAGGGTGGACTAGCGAGAGCACAGATACGCAGTATTTT. It codes for CASSLVGWTSESTDTQYF. The chain carries TRBV28 and TRBJ2-3; 9 bases align to TRBD2. The germline CDR1 and CDR2 sequences are MDHEN and SYDVKM. Unmatched junction bases numbered 9, after V lost 2 bases and J lost 0 bases. CDR3 length equals 18 residues.

The chain recombines TRBV30 with TRBJ1-2; a possible D gene is TRBD1 (5 bases). Trimming pared 0 bases from V and 5 bases from J, leaving 13 bases between. Germline V gene sequence: CDR1 GTSNPN, CDR2 SVGIG (reference sequence). The length of the CDR3 is 14 residues. The CDR3 DNA sequence: TGTGCCTGGAGTGTAGGGGCGGAGTCATATGGCTACACCTTC. This codes for CAWSVGAESYGYTF.

The chain has TRBV10-3 and TRBJ2-2; 11 bases line up with TRBD2. Germline loops: CDR1 ENHRY, CDR2 SYGVKD. The CDR3 contains 15 residues. With V trimmed by 7 bases and J by 4 bases, 5 bases remained unmatched. CDR3 in amino acids: CAINSGTSGTGELFF. CDR3 sequence (DNA): TGTGCCATCAACTCCGGGACTAGCGGCACCGGGGAGCTGTTTTTT.

This clone was counted a few times. The chain is built from TRBV5-1 and TRBJ2-7; 9 bases map to TRBD1. After removal of 4 bases from V and 1 base from J, the junction contained 9 bases not matched to a gene. The CDR3 consists of 16 residues. Germline V gives CDR1 SGHRS, CDR2 YFSETQ. This CDR3 is CASSPRRGQGSYEQYF. CDR3 nucleotides: TGCGCCAGCAGCCCTCGAAGGGGACAGGGATCCTACGAGCAGTACTTC.

This chain joins TRBV28 and TRBJ2-7; weak D call: TRBD1 (5 bases). The CDR3 runs to 14 residues. V lost 4 bases to trimming and J lost 2 bases, with 12 bases between them. The germline V gene has CDR1 MDHEN and CDR2 SYDVKM. For the CDR3, the DNA is TGTGCCAGCAGTTCGGACATAAACGCCTACGAGCAGTACTTC. This codes for CASSSDINAYEQYF.

The chain joins TRBV27 to TRBJ1-1, with no clear D. The CDR3 consists of 13 residues. Trimming removed 3 bases from V and 3 bases from J, with 8 bases in between. CDR1 is MNHEY and CDR2 is SMNVEV in the germline V gene (reference sequence). The CDR3 DNA is TGTGCCAGCAGTTTTACAGTGGACACTGAAGCTTTCTTT. Residues: CASSFTVDTEAFF.

The rearrangement joins TRBV6-4 to TRBJ2-2, with 10 bases fitting TRBD2. V shed 2 bases and J 7 bases; nucleotides not matched to a gene: 7. The CDR3 has 16 residues. Germline CDR1 MRHNA, CDR2 SNTAGT. The CDR3 nucleotides are TGTGCCAGCAGTGACGGGCTAGCGGGAGCTGGCGGGGAGCTGTTTTTT. Protein product: CASSDGLAGAGGELFF.

V gene TRBV3-1 (or the pseudogene TRBV3-2) combines with J gene TRBJ1-1, with D possibly being TRBD1 (5 bases). Deletions cut 2 bases from V and 4 bases from J, with 17 bases between. CDR1 is LGHDT, CDR2 YNNKEL, per germline (reference sequence). CDR3 length: 16 amino acids. The chain's CDR3 is CASSQIRGGAGTEAFF. CDR3 coding DNA: TGTGCCAGCAGCCAAATACGGGGAGGGGCGGGCACTGAAGCTTTCTTT.

V and J are TRBV9 and TRBJ1-2; TRBD1 matches 12 bases. V lost 4 bases, J lost 8 bases, and 9 bases stayed unmatched. Germline CDR1 is SGDLS and CDR2 is YYNGEE. This CDR3 region has 15 residues. The CDR3 sequence: CASSTGTGGVEGYTF. CDR3 in DNA: TGTGCCAGCAGCACCGGGACAGGGGGCGTTGAGGGCTACACCTTC.

The chain uses TRBV5-4 and TRBJ2-1; 8 bases match TRBD1. J was trimmed by 5 bases and V by 0 bases; bases with no gene match: 7. The CDR3 is 16 amino acids. Per germline, CDR1 SGHNT and CDR2 YYREEE (reference sequence). The CDR3 is CASSLEWTGINNEQFF. The CDR3 region has the DNA TGTGCCAGCAGCTTGGAATGGACAGGGATCAACAATGAGCAGTTCTTC.

The table lists this clone with a count of one. The CDR3 DNA sequence: TGTGCCAGCTCACCCACCCAGTCGGATACGCAGTATTTT. Encoded protein: CASSPTQSDTQYF. The V call is TRBV18, the J call TRBJ2-3; D ambiguous. V gave up 3 bases and J gave up 6 bases, with 10 bases separating them. The germline V gene has CDR1 KGHSH and CDR2 LQKENI. The CDR3 has 13 residues.

The chain is built from TRBV9 and TRBJ2-6; 8 bases agree with TRBD1. Trimming at V came to 2 bases and at J to 0 bases, leaving 16 bases not matched to a gene. The CDR3 is 21 residues long. Germline CDR1 SGDLS, CDR2 YYNGEE. CDR3 sequence: CASSVQTGALGWVSGANVLTF. DNA of the CDR3: TGTGCCAGCAGCGTCCAGACAGGGGCCTTAGGTTGGGTCTCTGGGGCCAACGTCCTGACTTTC.

The chain is built from TRBV4-2 and TRBJ1-6, with D uncertain. V was trimmed by 3 bases and J by 0 bases, leaving 21 bases between them. Per germline, CDR1 LGHNA and CDR2 YNFKEQ. This CDR3 spans 20 amino acids. DNA of the CDR3: TGTGCCAGCAGCCAGGTTAATTATATGGGCAGAAGCTCCTATAATTCACCCCTCCACTTT. It encodes CASSQVNYMGRSSYNSPLHF.

The rearrangement uses TRBV4-3 and TRBJ2-4; D remains ambiguous. Trimming removed 0 bases from V and 1 base from J, with 4 bases in between. CDR1 is LGHNA, CDR2 YSLEER, per germline. This CDR3 spans 14 amino acids. In DNA form, the CDR3 reads TGCGCCAGCAGCCAAGATAGCGCCAAAAACATTCAGTACTTC. This translates into CASSQDSAKNIQYF.